This T cell receptor (beta chain) was sequenced in a study of glioma-infiltrating T cells after dendritic cell vaccination (dated by TCRdb to the mid-2010s). For the study in its entirety: A cohort of 15 or so glioblastoma patients from Phase I and II dendritic cell vaccination trials was included, of whom 9 were newly diagnosed and 6 had recurrent disease. Patients received autologous tumor lysate-pulsed dendritic cell vaccination between about 2003 and 2013. To make the vaccine, monocyte-derived dendritic cells were cultured for 6 to 8 days with IL-4 and GM-CSF and then pulsed overnight with autologous tumor lysate. Patients received three intradermal dendritic cell vaccine injections at biweekly intervals in the arm below the axilla. In glioblastoma patients vaccinated with dendritic cells, deep sequencing of TCR beta CDR3 regions served to measure the amount of tumor-infiltrating lymphocytes and to compare repertoires between tumor and blood. Survival after dendritic cell vaccination was correlated with TCR sequencing metrics, including TIL content and tumor-blood repertoire overlap.

The immunoSEQ assay amplified TCRB CDR3 regions from about 2 micrograms of genomic DNA, or from all available DNA when less than that amount was available. Multiplex PCR used 60 forward primers for TCR V beta segments and 13 reverse primers for J beta segments. To estimate the number of reads per starting template, synthetic control templates were added to each sample at limiting dilution. The Illumina HiSeq System generated sequencing reads of 87 bp. For the original study's pipeline: To remove PCR and sequencing errors, closely related sequences were merged with a nearest neighbor algorithm. TCR overlap was measured as the percentage of unique tumor TCR beta sequences that were also present in the peripheral blood of the same patient. The clones in this table, taken by TCRdb from immuneACCESS, are in-frame only. Not every clone is retained; where verified, under half of the shortfall comes from an unresolved V gene, and the cause of the rest is unknown. The DNA gave D and trimming, while V, J and clone size come from that table. Recorded for this sample are 75,000 to 95,000 clones; around 86% of them occurred a single time. Together, the top ten hold around 2.4% of the sample.

Per the germline V gene, SNHLY is the CDR1 and FYNNEI is the CDR2. Including cysteine and phenylalanine, the CDR3 has 13 amino acids. Only the CDR3 DNA is retained, 39 bases long and in frame from the first base. The V end gives up 4 bases and the J end 4 bases, leaving 3 bases in the junction not matched to a gene. The label giving this sample's time point can be read as: after dendritic cell vaccination, including at tumor progression/relapse. To be selected, patients needed enough residual fresh-frozen tumor tissue and more than two years of available survival data. Although molecular status otherwise differed among the glioblastoma patients, no patient had an isocitrate dehydrogenase mutation. PBMC were collected before vaccination, two weeks after the third vaccination, and at tumor progression if progression occurred. The Qiagen DNeasy Blood extraction Kit was used for extraction of genomic DNA.

Overall study results and their limits: The cohort was small and heterogeneous, few patients had complete blood and tumor sets, and even fewer had initial-recurrent tumor pairs. The response model built on TCR overlap across three groups was characterized as speculative, with prospective validation still needed. After dendritic cell vaccination, a higher estimated pretreatment TIL content predicted longer time to progression and overall survival. No direct relationship between TCR clonality and survival was found, suggesting a diverse polyclonal response may matter.

As for this clone: The clone's antigen remains unknown. No much larger clone is present one base from it, and per-base qualities are unavailable.

Sequenced here: blood, sampled after dendritic cell vaccination. Rearrangement joined TRBV2 to TRBJ2-5, and TRBD2 aligns with 7 junction nucleotides. This clonotype originated in a human donor with glioblastoma. The CDR3 amino acid sequence is: CASSGLAAETQYF. The bases read TGTGCCAGCAGTGGGCTAGCGGCAGAGACCCAGTACTTC.